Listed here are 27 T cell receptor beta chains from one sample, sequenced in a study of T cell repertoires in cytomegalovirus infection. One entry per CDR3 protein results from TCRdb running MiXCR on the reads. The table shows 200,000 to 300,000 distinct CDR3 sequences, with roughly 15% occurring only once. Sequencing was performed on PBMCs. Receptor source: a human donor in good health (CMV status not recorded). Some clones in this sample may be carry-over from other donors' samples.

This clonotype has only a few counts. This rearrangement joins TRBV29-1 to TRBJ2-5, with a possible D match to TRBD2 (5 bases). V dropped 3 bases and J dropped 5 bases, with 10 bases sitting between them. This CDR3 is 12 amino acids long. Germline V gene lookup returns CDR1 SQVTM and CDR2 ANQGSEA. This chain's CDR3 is CSVEPRRETQYF. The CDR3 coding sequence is TGCAGCGTTGAGCCGAGGAGGGAGACCCAGTACTTC. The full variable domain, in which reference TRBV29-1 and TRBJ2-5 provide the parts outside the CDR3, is SAVISQKPSRDICQRGTSLTIQCQVDSQVTMMFWYRQQPGQSLTLIATANQGSEATYESGFVIDKFPISRPNLTFSTLTVSNMSPEDSSIYLCSVEPRRETQYFGPGTRLLVL.

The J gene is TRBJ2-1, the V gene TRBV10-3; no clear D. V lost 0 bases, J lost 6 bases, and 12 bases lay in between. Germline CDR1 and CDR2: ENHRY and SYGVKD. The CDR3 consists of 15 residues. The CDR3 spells CAISESAGAPNEQFF. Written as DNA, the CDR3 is TGTGCCATCAGTGAGTCGGCAGGAGCCCCCAATGAGCAGTTCTTC.

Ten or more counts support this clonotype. The CDR3 nucleotides read TGTGCCAGCAGTTCGACTAGCGGGAGCTACGAGCAGTACTTC. Protein product: CASSSTSGSYEQYF. The chain links TRBV28 to TRBJ2-7; TRBD2 matches 12 bases. CDR3 size: 14 residues. After removal of 4 bases from V and 3 bases from J, the junction contained 1 base not matched to a gene. In germline, CDR1 is MDHEN, CDR2 SYDVKM.

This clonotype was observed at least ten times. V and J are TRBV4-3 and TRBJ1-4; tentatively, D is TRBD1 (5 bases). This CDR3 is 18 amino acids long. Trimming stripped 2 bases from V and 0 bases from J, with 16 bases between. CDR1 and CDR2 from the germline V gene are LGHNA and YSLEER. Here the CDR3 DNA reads TGCGCCAGCAGCCAATCAGCCGTAAGGGGTCCAACTAATGAAAAACTGTTTTTT. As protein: CASSQSAVRGPTNEKLFF.

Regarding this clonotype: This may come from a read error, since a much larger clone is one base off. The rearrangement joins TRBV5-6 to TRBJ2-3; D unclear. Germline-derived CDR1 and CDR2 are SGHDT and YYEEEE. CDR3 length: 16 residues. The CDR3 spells CARSLVSSFSTDTQYF. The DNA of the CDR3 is TGTGCCAGAAGCTTGGTCAGCTCCTTTAGCACAGATACGCAGTATTTT.

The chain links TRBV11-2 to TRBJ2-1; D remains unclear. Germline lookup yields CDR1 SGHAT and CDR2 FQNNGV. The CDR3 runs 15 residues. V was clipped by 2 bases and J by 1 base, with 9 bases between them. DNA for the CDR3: TGTGCCAGCAGCTTACTCCACGGTTCCTACAATGAGCAGTTCTTC. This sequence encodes CASSLLHGSYNEQFF.

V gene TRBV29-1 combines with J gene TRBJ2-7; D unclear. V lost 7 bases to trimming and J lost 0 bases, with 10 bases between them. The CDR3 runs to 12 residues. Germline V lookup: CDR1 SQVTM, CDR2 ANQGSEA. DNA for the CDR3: TGCAGCGGAGGAAGGGACTCCTACGAGCAGTACTTC. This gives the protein CSGGRDSYEQYF.

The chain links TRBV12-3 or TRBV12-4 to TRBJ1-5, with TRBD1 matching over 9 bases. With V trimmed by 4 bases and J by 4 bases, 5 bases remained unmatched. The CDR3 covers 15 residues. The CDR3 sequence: CASSWGTGRNQPQHF. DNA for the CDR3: TGTGCCAGCAGTTGGGGGACAGGGAGGAATCAGCCCCAGCATTTT.

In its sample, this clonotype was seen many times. CDR3 protein: CASRRSGANVLTF. The DNA of the CDR3 is TGTGCCAGCAGGCGAAGTGGGGCCAACGTCCTGACTTTC. The genes are TRBV11-1 and TRBJ2-6; D is unresolved. Trimming left V 6 bases short and J 3 bases short, with 6 bases between. Germline CDR1 and CDR2: SGHAT and FQDESV (reference sequence). CDR3 length equals 13 residues.

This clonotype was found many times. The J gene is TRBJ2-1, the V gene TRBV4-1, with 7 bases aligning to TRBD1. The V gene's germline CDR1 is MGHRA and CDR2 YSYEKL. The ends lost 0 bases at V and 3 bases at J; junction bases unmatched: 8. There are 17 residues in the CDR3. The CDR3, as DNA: TGCGCCAGCAGCCAAGATCCAGGGGGTTATATCTACAATGAGCAGTTCTTC. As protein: CASSQDPGGYIYNEQFF.

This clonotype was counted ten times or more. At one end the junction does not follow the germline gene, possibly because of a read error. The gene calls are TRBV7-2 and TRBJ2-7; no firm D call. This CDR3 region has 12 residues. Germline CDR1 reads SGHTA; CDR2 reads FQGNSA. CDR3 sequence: CASSLGWIGKDF. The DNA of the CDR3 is TGTGCCAGCAGCTTAGGTTGGATTGGGAAGGACTTC.

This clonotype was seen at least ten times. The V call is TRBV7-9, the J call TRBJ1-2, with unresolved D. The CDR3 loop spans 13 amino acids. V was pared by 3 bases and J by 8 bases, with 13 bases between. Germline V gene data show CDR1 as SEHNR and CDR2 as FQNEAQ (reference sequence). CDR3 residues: CASSLEVSWGYTF. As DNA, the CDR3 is TGTGCCAGCAGCTTGGAGGTTTCGTGGGGCTACACCTTC. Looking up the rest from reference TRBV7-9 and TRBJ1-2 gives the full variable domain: DTGVSQNPRHKITKRGQNVTFRCDPISEHNRLYWYRQTLGQGPEFLTYFQNEAQLEKSRLLSDRFSAERPKGSFSTLEIQRTEQGDSAMYLCASSLEVSWGYTFGSGTRLTVV.

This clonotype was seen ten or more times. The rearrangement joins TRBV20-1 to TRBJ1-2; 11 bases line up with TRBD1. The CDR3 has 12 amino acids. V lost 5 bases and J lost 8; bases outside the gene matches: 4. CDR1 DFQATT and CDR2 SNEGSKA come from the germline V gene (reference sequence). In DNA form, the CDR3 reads TGCAGTGCTCGGACAGGGGGCGTCGGCTACACCTTC. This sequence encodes CSARTGGVGYTF.

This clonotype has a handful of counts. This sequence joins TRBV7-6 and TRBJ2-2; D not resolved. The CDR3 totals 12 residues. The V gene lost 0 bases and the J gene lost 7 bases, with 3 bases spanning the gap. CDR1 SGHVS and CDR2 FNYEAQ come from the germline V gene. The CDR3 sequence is CASSLAVGELFF. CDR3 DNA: TGTGCCAGCAGCTTAGCTGTCGGGGAGCTGTTTTTT. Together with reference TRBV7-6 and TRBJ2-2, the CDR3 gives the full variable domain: GAGVSQSPRYKVTKRGQDVALRCDPISGHVSLYWYRQALGQGPEFLTYFNYEAQQDKSGLPNDRFSAERPEGSISTLTIQRTEQRDSAMYRCASSLAVGELFFGEGSRLTVL.

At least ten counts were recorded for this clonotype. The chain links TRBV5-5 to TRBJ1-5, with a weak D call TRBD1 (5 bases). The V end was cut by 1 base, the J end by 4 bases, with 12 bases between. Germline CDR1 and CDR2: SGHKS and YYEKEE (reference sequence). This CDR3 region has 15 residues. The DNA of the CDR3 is TGTGCCAGCAGCTTGAGCCCTCGGACAAATCAGCCCCAGCATTTT. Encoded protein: CASSLSPRTNQPQHF.

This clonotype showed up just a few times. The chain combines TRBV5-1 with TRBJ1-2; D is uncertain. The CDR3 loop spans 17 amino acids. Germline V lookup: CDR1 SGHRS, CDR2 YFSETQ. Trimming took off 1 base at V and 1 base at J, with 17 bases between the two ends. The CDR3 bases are TGCGCCAGCAGCTTGAGGACGGCTCTTACCGGTAACTATGGCTACACCTTC. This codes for CASSLRTALTGNYGYTF. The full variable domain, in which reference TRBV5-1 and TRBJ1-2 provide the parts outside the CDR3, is KAGVTQTPRYLIKTRGQQVTLSCSPISGHRSVSWYQQTPGQGLQFLFEYFSETQRNKGNFPGRFSGRQFSNSRSEMNVSTLELGDSALYLCASSLRTALTGNYGYTFGSGTRLTVV.

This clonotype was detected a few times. This CDR3 is CASSLNAGFTGELFF. CDR3 coding DNA: TGTGCCAGCAGCTTAAATGCGGGCTTCACCGGGGAGCTGTTTTTT. The chain recombines TRBV7-9 with TRBJ2-2; D perhaps matches TRBD2 (5 bases). Germline V gene sequence: CDR1 SEHNR, CDR2 FQNEAQ (reference sequence). The CDR3 is 15 amino acids. V lost 2 bases and J 4 bases, leaving 11 bases between the germline ends. Drawing the rest from reference TRBV7-9 and TRBJ2-2, the complete variable domain is DTGVSQNPRHKITKRGQNVTFRCDPISEHNRLYWYRQTLGQGPEFLTYFQNEAQLEKSRLLSDRFSAERPKGSFSTLEIQRTEQGDSAMYLCASSLNAGFTGELFFGEGSRLTVL.

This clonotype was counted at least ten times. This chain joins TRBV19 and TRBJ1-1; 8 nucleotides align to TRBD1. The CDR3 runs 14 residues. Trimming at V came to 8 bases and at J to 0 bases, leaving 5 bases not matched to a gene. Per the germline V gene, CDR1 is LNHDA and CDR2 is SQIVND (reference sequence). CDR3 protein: CASWETGVNTEAFF. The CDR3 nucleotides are TGTGCCAGTTGGGAGACAGGGGTGAACACTGAAGCTTTCTTT. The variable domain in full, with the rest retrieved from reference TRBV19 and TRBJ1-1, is DGGITQSPKYLFRKEGQNVTLSCEQNLNHDAMYWYRQDPGQGLRLIYYSQIVNDFQKGDIAEGYSVSREKKESFPLTVTSAQKNPTAFYLCASWETGVNTEAFFGQGTRLTVV.

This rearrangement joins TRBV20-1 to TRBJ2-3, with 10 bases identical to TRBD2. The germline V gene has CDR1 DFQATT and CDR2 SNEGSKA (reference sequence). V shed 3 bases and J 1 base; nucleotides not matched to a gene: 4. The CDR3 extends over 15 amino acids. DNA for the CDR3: TGCAGTGCTAGTCTAGCGGGGGAGGGCACAGATACGCAGTATTTT. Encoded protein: CSASLAGEGTDTQYF.

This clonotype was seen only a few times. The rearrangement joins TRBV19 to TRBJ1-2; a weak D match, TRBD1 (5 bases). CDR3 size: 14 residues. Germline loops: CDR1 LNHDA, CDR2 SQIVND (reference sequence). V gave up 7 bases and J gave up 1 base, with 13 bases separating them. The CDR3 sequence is CASIPTGDNYGYTF. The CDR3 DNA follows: TGTGCCAGTATTCCCACGGGGGATAACTATGGCTACACCTTC.

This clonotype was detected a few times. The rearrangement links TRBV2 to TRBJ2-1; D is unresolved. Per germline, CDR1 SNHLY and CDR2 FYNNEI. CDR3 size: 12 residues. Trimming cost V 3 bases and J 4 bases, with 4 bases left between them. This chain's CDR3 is CASSDRYNEQFF. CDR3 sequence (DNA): TGTGCCAGCAGTGACAGGTACAATGAGCAGTTCTTC.

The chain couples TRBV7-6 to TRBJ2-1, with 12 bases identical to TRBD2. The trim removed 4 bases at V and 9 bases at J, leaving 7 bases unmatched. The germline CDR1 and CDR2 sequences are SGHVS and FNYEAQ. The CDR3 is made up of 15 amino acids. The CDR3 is CASSSRWTSGVEQFF. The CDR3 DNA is TGTGCCAGCAGCTCCCGATGGACTAGCGGGGTTGAGCAGTTCTTC.

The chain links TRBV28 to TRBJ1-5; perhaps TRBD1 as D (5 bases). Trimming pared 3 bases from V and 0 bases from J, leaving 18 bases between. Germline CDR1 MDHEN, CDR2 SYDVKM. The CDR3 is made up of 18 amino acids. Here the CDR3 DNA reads TGTGCCAGCAGTTTCCCCCCCCGGGGGACCTATAGCAATCAGCCCCAGCATTTT. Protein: CASSFPPRGTYSNQPQHF. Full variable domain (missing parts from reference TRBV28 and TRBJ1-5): DVKVTQSSRYLVKRTGEKVFLECVQDMDHENMFWYRQDPGLGLRLIYFSYDVKMKEKGDIPEGYSVSREKKERFSLILESASTNQTSMYLCASSFPPRGTYSNQPQHFGDGTRLSIL.

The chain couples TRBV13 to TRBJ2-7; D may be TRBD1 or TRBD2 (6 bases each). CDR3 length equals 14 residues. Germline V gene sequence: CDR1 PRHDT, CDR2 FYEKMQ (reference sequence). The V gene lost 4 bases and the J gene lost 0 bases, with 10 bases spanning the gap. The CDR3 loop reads CASSWGALSYEQYF. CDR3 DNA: TGTGCCAGCAGCTGGGGGGCCCTCTCCTACGAGCAGTACTTC.

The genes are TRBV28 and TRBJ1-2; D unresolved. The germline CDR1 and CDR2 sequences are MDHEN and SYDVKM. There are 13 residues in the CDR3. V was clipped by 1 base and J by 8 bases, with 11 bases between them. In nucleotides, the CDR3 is TGTGCCAGCAGTTTATACCAGGCGGTGGGCTACACCTTC. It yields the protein CASSLYQAVGYTF.

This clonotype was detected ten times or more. Here the CDR3 reads CASSYADRGYEQYF. CDR3 bases: TGTGCCAGCAGTTATGCAGACAGGGGCTACGAGCAGTACTTC. The chain recombines TRBV27 with TRBJ2-7, with TRBD1 matching 8 bases. In germline, CDR1 is MNHEY, CDR2 SMNVEV (reference sequence). The CDR3 extends over 14 amino acids. J was trimmed by 3 bases and V by 4 bases; bases with no gene match: 5.

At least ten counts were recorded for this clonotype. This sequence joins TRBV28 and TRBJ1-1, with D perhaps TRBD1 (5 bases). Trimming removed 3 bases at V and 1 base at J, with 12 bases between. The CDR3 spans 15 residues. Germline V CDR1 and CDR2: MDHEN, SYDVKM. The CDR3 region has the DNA TGTGCCAGCAGTTTGGCAGGGATATCGAACACTGAAGCTTTCTTT. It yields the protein CASSLAGISNTEAFF.